One sample yielded the 20 T cell receptor beta chains listed below, sequenced in a study of spatial heterogeneity in lung cancer. TCRdb ran MiXCR on the 5' RACE reads and lists one entry per CDR3 protein. This sample carries thousands of distinct CDR3 sequences, 5% to 6.5% of them seen once, and the ten largest clones take less than 40%. Time point indicated: sample taken at primary tumor resection. Tumor, nontumor lung or frozen PBMC supplied whole RNA, sequenced without sorting. The source material was PBMCs, sampled at surgery. The receptors here all came from a male donor with early-stage non-small cell lung cancer.

Many counts were recorded for this clonotype. This chain joins TRBV12-3 or TRBV12-4 and TRBJ2-1, with 12 bases lining up with TRBD2. J lost 8 bases, V lost 6 bases, and 11 bases had no gene match. There are 16 residues in the CDR3. The CDR3 DNA reads as TGTGCCAGCAGCGCGAGACTAGCGGGGGCGTGGGATGAGCAGTTCTTC. Translated: CASSARLAGAWDEQFF.

On this clonotype itself: A clone one base away is much larger, so this may be a read error. The rearrangement links TRBV10-2 to TRBJ2-1, with 10 bases fitting TRBD2. Germline V gene data show CDR1 as WSHSY and CDR2 as SAAADI. V shed 4 bases and J 7 bases; nucleotides not matched to a gene: 13. The CDR3 sequence is 17 residues long. This CDR3 reads CASSVTSGHAPWNEQFF. The CDR3 bases are TGCGCCAGCAGTGTGACTAGCGGGCACGCCCCGTGGAATGAGCAGTTCTTC.

This clonotype was observed many times. This CDR3 is CASSHSGGNQPQHF. CDR3 nucleotides: TGTGCCAGCAGCCATAGTGGGGGCAATCAGCCCCAGCATTTT. The chain combines TRBV3-1 with TRBJ1-5; D gene uncertain. Germline CDR1 reads LGHDT; CDR2 reads YNNKEL (reference sequence). This CDR3 spans 14 amino acids. Trimming cost V 3 bases and J 2 bases, with 8 bases left between them.

This clonotype has ten or more counts. The chain is built from TRBV20-1 and TRBJ1-6, with D perhaps TRBD1 (5 bases). From germline, CDR1 is DFQATT and CDR2 SNEGSKA (reference sequence). The ends were cut back, 0 bases at V and 5 bases at J, with 17 bases in the middle. The CDR3 length is 17 residues. The CDR3 DNA is TGCAGTGCTAGAGATCGGGACTCCGGGGACCATAATTCACCCCTCCACTTT. It yields the protein CSARDRDSGDHNSPLHF.

The sample holds many counts of this clonotype. The genes are TRBV27 and TRBJ1-1; 7 bases are shared with TRBD1. Trimming cost V 5 bases and J 1 base; bases outside gene matches: 4. The length of the CDR3 is 14 residues. Germline V gene data show CDR1 as MNHEY and CDR2 as SMNVEV (reference sequence). As DNA, the CDR3 is TGTGCCAGCAGTAGAGGGGACAGGAACACTGAAGCTTTCTTT. Protein product: CASSRGDRNTEAFF.

This clonotype was detected ten times or more. This rearrangement joins TRBV11-2 to TRBJ1-1; unclear D gene. The V gene's germline CDR1 is SGHAT and CDR2 FQNNGV. Trimming removed 1 base at V and 3 bases at J, with 6 bases between. This CDR3 is 13 amino acids long. CDR3: CASSLGVDTEAFF. As DNA, the CDR3 is TGTGCCAGCAGCTTAGGTGTGGACACTGAAGCTTTCTTT.

This clonotype has a count of ten or more. The chain recombines TRBV28 with TRBJ2-2; 7 bases fit TRBD1. The CDR3 has 15 amino acids. The germline V gene encodes CDR1 MDHEN and CDR2 SYDVKM. Losses at the gene ends were 7 bases for V and 1 base for J; bases not matched to a gene: 6. The CDR3 reads CASTINRGNTGELFF. The CDR3 bases are TGTGCCAGCACCATTAACAGGGGGAACACCGGGGAGCTGTTTTTT.

This clonotype was seen ten or more times. The gene calls are TRBV4-2 and TRBJ1-2; a weak D match, TRBD1 (5 bases). The length of the CDR3 is 14 residues. Germline-derived CDR1 and CDR2 are LGHNA and YNFKEQ. With 7 bases removed from V and 8 bases from J, the gap between germline ends came to 20 bases. CDR3 coding DNA: TGTGCCAGCACCCCTGGGCAGGGAGAGCGGGGCTACACCTTC. This encodes CASTPGQGERGYTF.

The chain recombines TRBV11-2 with TRBJ2-3; D gene uncertain. Germline assignment: CDR1 SGHAT and CDR2 FQNNGV. The CDR3 extends over 13 amino acids. Trimming pared 3 bases from V and 4 bases from J, leaving 8 bases between. This chain's CDR3 is CASSFTVPDTQYF. The CDR3 bases are TGTGCCAGCAGCTTCACAGTTCCAGATACGCAGTATTTT. The full variable domain, in which reference TRBV11-2 and TRBJ2-3 provide the parts outside the CDR3, is EAGVAQSPRYKIIEKRQSVAFWCNPISGHATLYWYQQILGQGPKLLIQFQNNGVVDDSQLPKDRFSAERLKGVDSTLKIQPAKLEDSAVYLCASSFTVPDTQYFGPGTRLTVL.

The V call is TRBV7-6, the J call TRBJ2-2, with D tentatively TRBD1 or TRBD2 (5 bases each). This CDR3 region has 16 residues. Germline assignment: CDR1 SGHVS and CDR2 FNYEAQ. With 2 bases removed from V and 4 bases from J, the gap between germline ends came to 14 bases. CDR3: CASSLLAGSPTGELFF. DNA for the CDR3: TGTGCCAGCAGCTTATTAGCAGGGAGTCCCACCGGGGAGCTGTTTTTT.

At least ten counts were recorded for this clonotype. The chain uses TRBV7-2 and TRBJ2-7; TRBD2 agrees at 11 bases. The trim removed 3 bases at V and 2 bases at J, leaving 6 bases unmatched. Germline CDR1 is SGHTA and CDR2 is FQGNSA. The CDR3 loop spans 16 amino acids. The chain's CDR3 is CASSFLAGGAPYEQYF. The CDR3 coding sequence is TGTGCCAGCAGCTTCTTAGCGGGAGGGGCTCCCTACGAGCAGTACTTC.

This clonotype was observed at least ten times. The chain couples TRBV23-1 to TRBJ2-3, with 10 bases identical to TRBD1. TRBV23-1 is given ORF status, its function remaining uncertain. V lost 0 bases to trimming and J lost 8 bases; unmatched junction nucleotides: 14. The CDR3 is made up of 18 amino acids. In DNA form, the CDR3 reads TGCGCCAGCAGTCAATCGAAAGGGGATGGGACAGGGGAGGGTACGCAGTATTTT. Residues: CASSQSKGDGTGEGTQYF.

This clonotype is medium-sized. The chain has TRBV7-6 and TRBJ2-7; 11 positions agree with TRBD1. Germline CDR1 reads SGHVS; CDR2 reads FNYEAQ. This CDR3 comprises 14 residues. V was pared by 3 bases and J by 3 bases, with 1 base of the junction left unmatched. The CDR3 sequence is CASSLGQGDYEQYF. CDR3 bases: TGTGCCAGCAGCTTGGGACAGGGGGACTACGAGCAGTACTTC.

The V call is TRBV4-1, the J call TRBJ2-1; D ambiguous. CDR1 is MGHRA, CDR2 YSYEKL, per germline. The V and J ends lost 1 base and 5 bases respectively, with 15 bases between them. This CDR3 contains 16 residues. The chain's CDR3 is CASSQGGLRVNNEQFF. CDR3 in DNA: TGCGCCAGCAGCCAAGGAGGCCTTAGGGTTAACAATGAGCAGTTCTTC.

This clonotype came up many times. This chain joins TRBV4-3 and TRBJ2-1; 9 bases align to TRBD2. Germline V gives CDR1 LGHNA, CDR2 YSLEER. The CDR3 is made up of 16 amino acids. After removal of 0 bases from V and 6 bases from J, the junction contained 6 bases not matched to a gene. CDR3 coding DNA: TGCGCCAGCAGCCAAGATGGCGGGAGGGCGGGCAATGAGCAGTTCTTC. It codes for CASSQDGGRAGNEQFF.

This clonotype showed up many times. The chain carries TRBV20-1 and TRBJ2-1, with 7 bases matching TRBD1. The CDR3 loop spans 14 amino acids. V gave up 5 bases and J gave up 0 bases; unmatched junction bases: 4. Per germline, CDR1 DFQATT and CDR2 SNEGSKA (reference sequence). CDR3 DNA: TGCAGTGCTCCACGGACAGGCTCCTACAATGAGCAGTTCTTC. This translates into CSAPRTGSYNEQFF.

The sample holds many counts of this clonotype. V gene TRBV13 combines with J gene TRBJ2-7; 8 bases map to TRBD2. Trimming cost V 2 bases and J 2 bases; bases outside gene matches: 5. Germline values: CDR1 PRHDT, CDR2 FYEKMQ (reference sequence). This CDR3 is built from 15 residues. The CDR3 sequence: CASSLLGGGTYEQYF. The CDR3 DNA is TGTGCCAGCAGCTTATTAGGCGGGGGGACCTACGAGCAGTACTTC.

This clonotype was observed many times. The CDR3 bases are TGTGCCAGCAGCTTCCAACTAGCGGGAGCCCTCGAGCAGTACTTC. It is translated as CASSFQLAGALEQYF. The rearrangement uses TRBV7-2 and TRBJ2-7; TRBD2 agrees at 11 bases. The CDR3 loop spans 15 amino acids. Germline-derived CDR1 and CDR2 are SGHTA and FQGNSA. V shed 3 bases and J 6 bases; nucleotides not matched to a gene: 7.

This clonotype was seen many times. The chain combines TRBV7-2 with TRBJ2-7, with TRBD2 as a possible D gene (6 bases). The length of the CDR3 is 15 residues. Germline CDR1 SGHTA, CDR2 FQGNSA. Trimming removed 5 bases from V and 0 bases from J, with 14 bases in between. This CDR3 reads CASSPLSGSSYEQYF. CDR3 coding DNA: TGTGCCAGCAGCCCCCTGAGCGGGTCCTCCTACGAGCAGTACTTC.

There are many counts of this clonotype. The chain has TRBV27 and TRBJ1-1; D unresolved. Between the trimmed V and J ends, which lost 0 bases and 1 base, there was a span of 12 bases. CDR1 is MNHEY and CDR2 is SMNVEV in the germline V gene (reference sequence). The CDR3 is 16 residues long. Here the CDR3 DNA reads TGTGCCAGCAGTTTATCCCTAGCCGGTGCGAACACTGAAGCTTTCTTT. Protein sequence: CASSLSLAGANTEAFF.